The next 19 T cell receptor beta chains were all read from a single sample in a study of shared clonotypes between healthy human individuals. Only in-frame clones appear in the TCRdb table, and some are missing; sequencing was by immunoSEQ multiplex PCR. The sample holds 2 million or so clones; approximately 94% are singletons and the top ten take roughly 1%. As defined, naive CD8 cells were CD45RO-negative and positively selected for CCR7, with terminally differentiated effector memory CD45RA+ cells excluded. The sequenced material came from naive CD8+ T cells sorted from blood. The receptors originated from a man between 18 and 29 years old in good health.

The chain couples TRBV4-2 to TRBJ2-5, with 7 positions matching TRBD2. The length of the CDR3 is 15 residues. Trimming at V came to 0 bases and at J to 5 bases, leaving 6 bases not matched to a gene. The V gene's germline CDR1 is LGHNA and CDR2 YNFKEQ. The CDR3: CASSQERGGGETQYF. The DNA for the CDR3 is TGTGCCAGCAGCCAAGAACGCGGGGGTGGTGAGACCCAGTACTTC.

V usage is TRBV4-3 and J usage is TRBJ1-2; 7 bases fit TRBD1. The CDR3 sequence is 17 residues long. Germline V gene sequence: CDR1 LGHNA, CDR2 YSLEER. J was trimmed by 4 bases and V by 3 bases; bases with no gene match: 14. The CDR3 sequence: CASSQVAGGGLAYGYTF. The CDR3 DNA reads TGCGCCAGCAGCCAGGTGGCAGGGGGTGGTTTAGCCTATGGCTACACCTTC.

The CDR3 DNA sequence: TGTGCCAGCAGCTTAGACGGGGGGGCGCCCGGGGAGCTGTTTTTT. It translates to CASSLDGGAPGELFF. This chain uses TRBV7-9 with TRBJ2-2; TRBD2 agrees at 8 bases. Germline V lookup: CDR1 SEHNR, CDR2 FQNEAQ (reference sequence). This CDR3 is built from 15 residues. With V trimmed by 1 base and J by 6 bases, 4 bases remained unmatched.

The V call is TRBV7-9, the J call TRBJ2-7, with 8 bases lining up with TRBD1. Trimming took 5 bases from V and 5 from J; bases not matched to a gene: 5. Germline CDR1 SEHNR, CDR2 FQNEAQ (reference sequence). The CDR3 is made up of 13 amino acids. CDR3 in amino acids: CASSGRTGHEQYF. The CDR3, as DNA: TGTGCCAGCAGCGGTAGGACAGGGCACGAGCAGTACTTC.

The rearrangement joins TRBV18 to TRBJ2-5, with D perhaps TRBD2 (6 bases). The CDR3 extends over 16 amino acids. V lost 3 bases and J 0 bases, leaving 14 bases between the germline ends. Germline V gives CDR1 KGHSH, CDR2 LQKENI. The CDR3 nucleotides read TGTGCCAGCTCACCGAGCGGGCAGCGCTACCAAGAGACCCAGTACTTC. Amino acid sequence: CASSPSGQRYQETQYF.

This clone was picked up a small number of times. The chain uses TRBV11-2 and TRBJ1-1; 11 positions agree with TRBD1. Trimming removed 5 bases from V and 8 bases from J; junction bases left unmatched: 10. The CDR3 loop spans 15 amino acids. Looked up from germline, CDR1 is SGHAT and CDR2 is FQNNGV. The CDR3 region has the DNA TGTGCCAGCAGCGTCGGACAGGGGGCAAGATTGGAAGCTTTCTTT. Its translation: CASSVGQGARLEAFF.

The V call is TRBV6-1, the J call TRBJ1-2; D gene ambiguous. The V gene's germline CDR1 is MNHNS and CDR2 SASEGT. The V gene lost 11 bases and the J gene lost 5 bases, with 18 bases spanning the gap. CDR3 length equals 13 residues. In DNA form, the CDR3 reads TGTGCCTTTCTCCACGGCGGAAATTATGGCTACACCTTC. Its protein is CAFLHGGNYGYTF.

This chain joins TRBV10-2 and TRBJ2-1, with D hard to call. This CDR3 has 14 amino acids. Germline values: CDR1 WSHSY, CDR2 SAAADI. Trimming pared 6 bases from V and 0 bases from J, leaving 9 bases between. The CDR3 is CASSGSSSYNEQFF. The CDR3 DNA sequence: TGCGCCAGCAGCGGGTCCAGCTCCTACAATGAGCAGTTCTTC.

J is TRBJ2-7 and V is TRBV28, with 10 bases lining up with TRBD1. The germline CDR1 and CDR2 sequences are MDHEN and SYDVKM. The CDR3 has 13 residues. V dropped 2 bases and J dropped 6; count of bases not matched to a gene: 1. Written as DNA, the CDR3 is TGTGCCAGCAGTTTACGGACAGGGGGCGAGCAGTACTTC. This sequence encodes CASSLRTGGEQYF.

J is TRBJ1-5 and V is TRBV9; D possibly corresponds to TRBD1 (5 bases). CDR1 and CDR2 (germline): SGDLS, YYNGEE. V lost 4 bases and J 3 bases, leaving 8 bases between the germline ends. The CDR3 sequence is 13 residues long. Here the CDR3 DNA reads TGTGCCAGCAGCCCGACAGACAATCAGCCCCAGCATTTT. It is translated as CASSPTDNQPQHF.

As for this clone: Additional DNA sequences in this sample encode the identical CDR3. The genes are TRBV27 and TRBJ1-6, with 9 bases identical to TRBD1. Germline V lookup: CDR1 MNHEY, CDR2 SMNVEV (reference sequence). This CDR3 region has 15 residues. The V gene end was trimmed by 5 bases and the J gene end by 7 bases; junction bases not matched to a gene: 6. The CDR3 sequence is CASSATGGVNSPLHF. The CDR3 bases are TGTGCCAGCAGTGCGACAGGGGGAGTCAATTCACCCCTCCACTTT.

The gene calls are TRBV5-6 and TRBJ2-1, with D unresolved. Germline CDR1 reads SGHDT; CDR2 reads YYEEEE. The CDR3 has 15 amino acids. Between the trimmed V and J ends, which lost 2 bases and 5 bases, there was a span of 14 bases. The CDR3 protein is CASSLDAGGDNEQFF. The CDR3 bases are TGTGCCAGCAGCTTAGACGCTGGCGGAGACAATGAGCAGTTCTTC.

The genes are TRBV5-5 and TRBJ1-2; TRBD1 might be the D (5 bases). With 3 bases removed from V and 1 base from J, the gap between germline ends came to 16 bases. The CDR3 is made up of 16 amino acids. The germline gives CDR1 SGHKS, CDR2 YYEKEE (reference sequence). The CDR3 here is CASSWDRTGFNYGYTF. The CDR3 DNA reads as TGTGCCAGCAGCTGGGATCGTACAGGCTTTAACTATGGCTACACCTTC.

About this clone itself: Other nucleotide sequences from this sample produce the same CDR3. This chain connects TRBV9 to TRBJ1-1, with TRBD1 identical over 8 bases. Per the germline V gene, CDR1 is SGDLS and CDR2 is YYNGEE. There are 13 residues in the CDR3. The V gene end was trimmed by 4 bases and the J gene end by 3 bases; junction bases not matched to a gene: 2. For the CDR3, the DNA is TGTGCCAGCAGCCCGACAGGGGACACTGAAGCTTTCTTT. Translating gives CASSPTGDTEAFF.

Written as DNA, the CDR3 is TGTGCCAGCAGCCCGGGGGGAACCTACAATGAGCAGTTCTTC. It specifies CASSPGGTYNEQFF. This rearrangement joins TRBV27 to TRBJ2-1, with TRBD2 matching 7 bases. The CDR3 runs to 14 residues. V gave up 6 bases and J gave up 2 bases; unmatched junction bases: 4. The germline V gene has CDR1 MNHEY and CDR2 SMNVEV (reference sequence).

The CDR3 DNA sequence: TGTGCCAGCAGCGTAAGCGGGAGCGGAGCCTACGAGCAGTACTTC. It yields the protein CASSVSGSGAYEQYF. The V call is TRBV9, the J call TRBJ2-7; TRBD2 matches at 8 bases. After removal of 1 base from V and 2 bases from J, the junction contained 5 bases not matched to a gene. Germline CDR1 reads SGDLS; CDR2 reads YYNGEE. The CDR3 extends over 15 amino acids.

The CDR3 is CASSLMAEAFF. Written as DNA, the CDR3 is TGTGCCAGCAGCCTAATGGCAGAAGCTTTCTTT. This sequence joins TRBV11-2 and TRBJ1-1; no reliable D call. CDR3 length equals 11 residues. Germline V CDR1 and CDR2: SGHAT, FQNNGV. V dropped 5 bases and J dropped 8 bases, with 9 bases sitting between them.

The V and J genes are TRBV5-6 and TRBJ1-1; D is undetermined. Germline CDR1 SGHDT, CDR2 YYEEEE. With 2 bases removed from V and 0 bases from J, the gap between germline ends came to 11 bases. The CDR3 sequence is 15 residues long. The CDR3, as DNA: TGTGCCAGCAGCTTCGGACCTCGAATGAACACTGAAGCTTTCTTT. This encodes CASSFGPRMNTEAFF.

V is TRBV5-8 and J is TRBJ2-1; D possibly uses TRBD1 or TRBD2 (5 bases each). The CDR3 has 16 amino acids. Germline assignment: CDR1 SGHTS and CDR2 YDEGEE. Trimming cost V 4 bases and J 4 bases, with 18 bases left between them. CDR3 DNA sequence: TGTGCCAGCAGCCCAGCGACGTGGGACCTTTACAATGAGCAGTTCTTC. This encodes CASSPATWDLYNEQFF.